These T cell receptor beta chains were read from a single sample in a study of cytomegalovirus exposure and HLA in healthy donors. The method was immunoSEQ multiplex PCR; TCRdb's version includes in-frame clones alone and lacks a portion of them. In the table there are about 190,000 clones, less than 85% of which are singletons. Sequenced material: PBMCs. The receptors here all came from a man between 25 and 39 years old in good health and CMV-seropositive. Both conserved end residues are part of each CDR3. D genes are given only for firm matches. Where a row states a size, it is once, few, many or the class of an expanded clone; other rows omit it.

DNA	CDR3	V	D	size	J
TGTGCCAGCAGCGACAGGGAGGCCTACGAGCAGTACTTC	CASSDREAYEQYF	TRBV6-5	.	.	TRBJ2-7
TGTGCCAGCAGTTCCCCCTCGGGGAACACTGAAGCTTTCTTT	CASSSPSGNTEAFF	TRBV6-5	.	.	TRBJ1-1
TGTGCCAGCAGCGTAGCGGGACTCGGCACAGATACGCAGTATTTT	CASSVAGLGTDTQYF	TRBV9	.	few	TRBJ2-3
TGTGCCAGCAGCTTCGGCGGGAGTCGCGACAATGAGCAGTTCTTC	CASSFGGSRDNEQFF	TRBV5-4	TRBD2	few	TRBJ2-1
TGTGCCTGGAGTCGTACGGGATCCGGGGAGCTGTTTTTT	CAWSRTGSGELFF	TRBV30	.	few	TRBJ2-2
TGTGCCAGCAGCCCTCTCCCGGGCACCGGGGAGCTGTTTTTT	CASSPLPGTGELFF	TRBV7-6	.	.	TRBJ2-2
TGTGCCAGCAGCTCTACCGATACGCAGTATTTT	CASSSTDTQYF	TRBV7-8	.	.	TRBJ2-3
TGTGCCAGCAACACACCTGGACAGGGGAGCACTGAAGCTTTCTTT	CASNTPGQGSTEAFF	TRBV5-5	TRBD1	few	TRBJ1-1
TGTGCCAGCAGCCGACTCTCGAGCAATCAGCCCCAGCATTTT	CASSRLSSNQPQHF	TRBV2	.	.	TRBJ1-5
TGCGCCAGCAGCCATGGCGGTAGCGGGAGGGGGCGCATTCAGTACTTC	CASSHGGSGRGRIQYF	TRBV4-3	TRBD2	.	TRBJ2-4
TGTGCTAGTGGTCCAGGACAGGGTGGGGATACGCAGTATTTT	CASGPGQGGDTQYF	TRBV12-5	TRBD1	.	TRBJ2-3
TGTGCCAGCAGCTCTATACGGTGGGAAGCTTTCTTT	CASSSIRWEAFF	TRBV7-2	.	.	TRBJ1-1
TGTGCCAGCAGCGCGGACAGCCCGAGCTCCTATAATTCACCCCTCCACTTT	CASSADSPSSYNSPLHF	TRBV9	.	.	TRBJ1-6
TGTGCCAGCAGCTCCTGGACCGGGACTAACTATGGCTACACCTTC	CASSSWTGTNYGYTF	TRBV11-2	.	.	TRBJ1-2
TGTGCCAGCAGCAAACAAGAGAGGTACAGGGGCCGTTCCTACGAGCAGTACTTC	CASSKQERYRGRSYEQYF	TRBV21-1	.	.	TRBJ2-7
TGTGCCAGCAGTCTGGCTAGCGGGAGGAACGAGCAGTACTTC	CASSLASGRNEQYF	TRBV28	TRBD2	few	TRBJ2-7